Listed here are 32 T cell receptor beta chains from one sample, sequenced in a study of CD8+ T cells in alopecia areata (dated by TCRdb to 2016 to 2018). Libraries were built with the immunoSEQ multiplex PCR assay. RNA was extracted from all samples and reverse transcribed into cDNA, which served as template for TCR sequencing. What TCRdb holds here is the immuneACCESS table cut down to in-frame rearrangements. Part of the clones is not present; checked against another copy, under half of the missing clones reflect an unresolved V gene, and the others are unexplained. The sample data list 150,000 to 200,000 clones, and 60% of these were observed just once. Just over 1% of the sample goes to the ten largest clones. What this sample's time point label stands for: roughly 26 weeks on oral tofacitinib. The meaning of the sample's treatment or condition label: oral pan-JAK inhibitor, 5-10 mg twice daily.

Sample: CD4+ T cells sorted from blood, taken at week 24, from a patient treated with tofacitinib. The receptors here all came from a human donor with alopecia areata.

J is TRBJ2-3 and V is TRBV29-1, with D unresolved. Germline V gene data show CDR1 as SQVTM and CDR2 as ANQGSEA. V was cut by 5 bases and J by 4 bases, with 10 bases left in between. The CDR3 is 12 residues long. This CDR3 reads CSVSPRSDTQYF. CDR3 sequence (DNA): TGCAGCGTTTCTCCCCGGTCAGATACGCAGTATTTT.

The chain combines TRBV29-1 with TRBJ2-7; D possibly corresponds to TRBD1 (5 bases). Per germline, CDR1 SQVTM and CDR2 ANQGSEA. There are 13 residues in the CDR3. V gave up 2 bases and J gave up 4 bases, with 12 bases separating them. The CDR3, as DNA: TGCAGCGTTGAAAGGGCGTCAGGGTACGAGCAGTACTTC. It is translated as CSVERASGYEQYF.

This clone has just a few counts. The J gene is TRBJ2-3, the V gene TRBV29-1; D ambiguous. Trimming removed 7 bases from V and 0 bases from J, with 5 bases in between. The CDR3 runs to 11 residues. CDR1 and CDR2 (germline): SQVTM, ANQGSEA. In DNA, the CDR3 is TGCAGCGCCGACAGCACAGATACGCAGTATTTT. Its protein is CSADSTDTQYF.

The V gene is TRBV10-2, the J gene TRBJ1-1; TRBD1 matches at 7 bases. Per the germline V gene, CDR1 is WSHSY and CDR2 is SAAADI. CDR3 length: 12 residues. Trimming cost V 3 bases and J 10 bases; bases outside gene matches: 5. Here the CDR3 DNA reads TGCGCCAGCAGTGATACAGGGGAGGGAGCTTTCTTT. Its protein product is CASSDTGEGAFF.

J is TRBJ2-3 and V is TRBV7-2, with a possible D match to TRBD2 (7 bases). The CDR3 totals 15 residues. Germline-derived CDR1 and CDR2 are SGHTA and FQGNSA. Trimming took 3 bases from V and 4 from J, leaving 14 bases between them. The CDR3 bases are TGTGCCAGCAGCTTGCACCGGGGGGCGTCAGATACGCAGTATTTT. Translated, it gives CASSLHRGASDTQYF. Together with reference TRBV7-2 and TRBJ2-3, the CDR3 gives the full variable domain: GAGVSQSPSNKVTEKGKDVELRCDPISGHTALYWYRQSLGQGLEFLIYFQGNSAPDKSGLPSDRFSAERTGGSVSTLTIQRTQQEDSAVYLCASSLHRGASDTQYFGPGTRLTVL.

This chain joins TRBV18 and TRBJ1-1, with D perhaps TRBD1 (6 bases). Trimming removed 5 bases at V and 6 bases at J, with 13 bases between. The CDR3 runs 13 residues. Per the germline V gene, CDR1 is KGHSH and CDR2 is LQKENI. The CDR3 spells CASSEQQGAEAFF. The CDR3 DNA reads TGTGCCAGCTCAGAGCAACAGGGAGCTGAAGCTTTCTTT.

CDR3 residues: CASSPLKDGSNTGELFF. The CDR3 region has the DNA TGCGCCAGCAGCCCGCTAAAAGACGGATCGAACACCGGGGAGCTGTTTTTT. The rearrangement uses TRBV5-1 and TRBJ2-2, with no clear D. This CDR3 has 17 amino acids. Trimming took off 4 bases at V and 0 bases at J, with 16 bases between the two ends. Germline V CDR1 and CDR2: SGHRS, YFSETQ.

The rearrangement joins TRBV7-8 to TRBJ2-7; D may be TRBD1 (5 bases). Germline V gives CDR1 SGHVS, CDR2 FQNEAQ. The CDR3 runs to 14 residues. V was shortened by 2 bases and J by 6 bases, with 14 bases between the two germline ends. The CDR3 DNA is TGTGCCAGCAGCTTACCCGGACAAAGTCGCGAGCAGTACTTC. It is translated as CASSLPGQSREQYF.

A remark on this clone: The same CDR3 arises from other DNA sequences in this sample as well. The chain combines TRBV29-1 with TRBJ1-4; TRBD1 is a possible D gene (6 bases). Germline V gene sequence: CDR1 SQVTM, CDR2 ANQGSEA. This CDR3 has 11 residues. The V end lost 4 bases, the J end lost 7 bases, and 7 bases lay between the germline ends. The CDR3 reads CSVGRGEKLFF. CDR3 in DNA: TGCAGCGTTGGCAGGGGTGAAAAACTGTTTTTT.

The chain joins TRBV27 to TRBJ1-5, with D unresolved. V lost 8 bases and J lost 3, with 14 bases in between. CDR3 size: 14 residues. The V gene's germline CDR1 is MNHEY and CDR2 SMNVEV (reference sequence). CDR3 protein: CASARDNINQPQHF. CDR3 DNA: TGTGCCAGCGCCAGAGATAATATCAATCAGCCCCAGCATTTT.

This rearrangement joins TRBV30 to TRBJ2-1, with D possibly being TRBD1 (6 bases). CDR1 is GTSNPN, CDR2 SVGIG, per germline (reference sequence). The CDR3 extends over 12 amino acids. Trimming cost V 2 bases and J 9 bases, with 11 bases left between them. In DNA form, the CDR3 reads TGTGCCTGGAGTAAGCAGGGGTTTGAGCAGTTCTTC. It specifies CAWSKQGFEQFF.

CDR3 sequence: CSVRRRTNEKLFF. CDR3 in DNA: TGCAGCGTTCGCCGCAGGACTAATGAAAAACTGTTTTTT. The V gene is TRBV29-1, the J gene TRBJ1-4; D gene unclear. V lost 5 bases to trimming and J lost 2 bases, with 9 bases between them. The CDR3 is made up of 13 amino acids. Looked up from germline, CDR1 is SQVTM and CDR2 is ANQGSEA.

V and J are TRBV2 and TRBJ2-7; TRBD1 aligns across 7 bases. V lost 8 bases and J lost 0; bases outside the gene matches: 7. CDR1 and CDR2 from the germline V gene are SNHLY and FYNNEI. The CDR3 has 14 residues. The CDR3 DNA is TGTGCCAGCTACCCGACAGGGAACTCCTACGAGCAGTACTTC. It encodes CASYPTGNSYEQYF.

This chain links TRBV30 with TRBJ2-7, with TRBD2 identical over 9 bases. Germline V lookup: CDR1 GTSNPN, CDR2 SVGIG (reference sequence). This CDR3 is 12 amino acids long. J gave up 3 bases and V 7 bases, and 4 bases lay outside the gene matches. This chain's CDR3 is CALASGDYEQYF. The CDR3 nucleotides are TGTGCCTTGGCTAGCGGGGACTACGAGCAGTACTTC.

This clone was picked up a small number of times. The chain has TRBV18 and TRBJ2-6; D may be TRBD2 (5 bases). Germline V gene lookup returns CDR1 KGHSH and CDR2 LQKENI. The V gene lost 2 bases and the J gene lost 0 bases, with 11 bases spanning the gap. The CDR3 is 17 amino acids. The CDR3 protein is CASSPAGMFSGANVLTF. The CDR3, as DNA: TGTGCCAGCTCACCAGCGGGCATGTTCTCTGGGGCCAACGTCCTGACTTTC.

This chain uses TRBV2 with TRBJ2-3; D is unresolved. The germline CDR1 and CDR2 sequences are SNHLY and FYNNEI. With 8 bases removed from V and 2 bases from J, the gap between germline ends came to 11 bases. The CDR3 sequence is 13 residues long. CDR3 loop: CASGIEHTDTQYF. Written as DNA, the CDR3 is TGTGCCAGCGGTATTGAGCACACAGATACGCAGTATTTT.

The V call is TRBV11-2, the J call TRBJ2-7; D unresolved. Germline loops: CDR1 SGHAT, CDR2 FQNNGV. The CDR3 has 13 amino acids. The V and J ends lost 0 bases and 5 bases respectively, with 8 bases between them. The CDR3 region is CASSLERMNEQYF. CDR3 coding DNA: TGTGCCAGCAGCTTAGAGCGAATGAACGAGCAGTACTTC. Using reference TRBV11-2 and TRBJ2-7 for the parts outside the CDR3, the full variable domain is EAGVAQSPRYKIIEKRQSVAFWCNPISGHATLYWYQQILGQGPKLLIQFQNNGVVDDSQLPKDRFSAERLKGVDSTLKIQPAKLEDSAVYLCASSLERMNEQYFGPGTRLTVT.

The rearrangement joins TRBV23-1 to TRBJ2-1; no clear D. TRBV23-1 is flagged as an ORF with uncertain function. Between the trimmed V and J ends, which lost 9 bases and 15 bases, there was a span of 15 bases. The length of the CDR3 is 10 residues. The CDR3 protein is CASRLPEWFF. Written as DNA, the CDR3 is TGCGCCAGTAGACTTCCGGAATGGTTCTTC.

CDR3 residues: CASSGTSKETQYF. The CDR3 nucleotides are TGCGCCAGCAGCGGGACTAGCAAAGAGACCCAGTACTTC. The chain has TRBV10-2 and TRBJ2-5; the match to TRBD2 covers 9 bases. Germline lookup yields CDR1 WSHSY and CDR2 SAAADI. V lost 6 bases to trimming and J lost 3 bases; unmatched junction nucleotides: 2. The CDR3 extends over 13 amino acids.

The CDR3, as DNA: TGTGCCAGCTCCCTGGGACTAGCGGCGGAGACCCAGTACTTC. Protein product: CASSLGLAAETQYF. V and J are TRBV9 and TRBJ2-5; TRBD2 matches 11 bases. The CDR3 length is 14 residues. The V and J ends lost 7 bases and 5 bases, in that order; junction bases with no gene match: 7. Germline V lookup: CDR1 SGDLS, CDR2 YYNGEE.

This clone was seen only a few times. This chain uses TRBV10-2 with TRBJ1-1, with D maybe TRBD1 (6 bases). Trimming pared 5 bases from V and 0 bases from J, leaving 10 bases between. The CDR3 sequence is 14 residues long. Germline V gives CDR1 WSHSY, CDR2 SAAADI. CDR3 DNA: TGCGCCAGCAGTCGGGACATGCTGAACACTGAAGCTTTCTTT. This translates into CASSRDMLNTEAFF.

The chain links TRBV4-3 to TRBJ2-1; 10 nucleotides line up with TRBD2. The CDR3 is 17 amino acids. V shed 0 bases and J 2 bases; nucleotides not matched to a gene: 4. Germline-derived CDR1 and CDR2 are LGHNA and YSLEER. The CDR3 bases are TGCGCCAGCAGCCAAGATGGAGCGGGGGGGACCTACAATGAGCAGTTCTTC. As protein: CASSQDGAGGTYNEQFF.

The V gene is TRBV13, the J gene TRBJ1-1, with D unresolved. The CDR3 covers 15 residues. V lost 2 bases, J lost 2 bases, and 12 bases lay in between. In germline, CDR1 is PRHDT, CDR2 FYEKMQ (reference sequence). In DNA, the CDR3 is TGTGCCAGCAGCTTAAATTCTGGGCATAACACTGAAGCTTTCTTT. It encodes CASSLNSGHNTEAFF.

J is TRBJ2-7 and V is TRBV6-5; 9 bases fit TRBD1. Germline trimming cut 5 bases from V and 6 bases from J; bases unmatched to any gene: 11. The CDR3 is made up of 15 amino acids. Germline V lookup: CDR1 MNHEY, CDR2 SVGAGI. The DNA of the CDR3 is TGTGCCAGCAGTACAGCCGGGACAGGGAGTGGCGAGCAGTACTTC. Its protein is CASSTAGTGSGEQYF.

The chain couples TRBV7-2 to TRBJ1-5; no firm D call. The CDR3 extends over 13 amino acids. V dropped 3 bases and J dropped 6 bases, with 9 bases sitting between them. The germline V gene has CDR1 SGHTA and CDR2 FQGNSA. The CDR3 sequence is CASSFSAGQPQHF. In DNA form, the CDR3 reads TGTGCCAGCAGCTTTAGCGCGGGTCAGCCCCAGCATTTT.

The CDR3, as DNA: TGTGCCAGCAGCTTAGGCCAGCACAAAAACATTCAGTACTTC. Translation gives CASSLGQHKNIQYF. J is TRBJ2-4 and V is TRBV7-9; D not resolved. V dropped 1 base and J dropped 3 bases, with 7 bases sitting between them. The V gene's germline CDR1 is SEHNR and CDR2 FQNEAQ (reference sequence). The CDR3 loop spans 14 amino acids.

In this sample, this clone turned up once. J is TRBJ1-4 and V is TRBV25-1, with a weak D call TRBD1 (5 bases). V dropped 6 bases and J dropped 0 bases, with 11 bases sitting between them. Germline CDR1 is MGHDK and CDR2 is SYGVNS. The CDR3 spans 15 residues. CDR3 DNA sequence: TGTGCCAGCAGCCACAAGACAGCAACTAATGAAAAACTGTTTTTT. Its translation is CASSHKTATNEKLFF.

The CDR3 region is CASKQAQFHEQYF. In DNA form, the CDR3 reads TGTGCCAGTAAACAGGCTCAGTTCCACGAGCAGTACTTC. V is TRBV27 and J is TRBJ2-7; weak D call: TRBD1 (5 bases). The CDR3 loop spans 13 amino acids. The ends were cut back, 9 bases at V and 5 bases at J, with 17 bases in the middle. The V gene's germline CDR1 is MNHEY and CDR2 SMNVEV (reference sequence).

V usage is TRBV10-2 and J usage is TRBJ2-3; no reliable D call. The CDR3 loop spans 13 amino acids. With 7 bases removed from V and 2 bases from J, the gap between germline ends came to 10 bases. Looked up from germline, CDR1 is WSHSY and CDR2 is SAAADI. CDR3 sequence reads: CASNPTNTDTQYF. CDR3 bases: TGCGCCAGCAATCCGACAAACACAGATACGCAGTATTTT.

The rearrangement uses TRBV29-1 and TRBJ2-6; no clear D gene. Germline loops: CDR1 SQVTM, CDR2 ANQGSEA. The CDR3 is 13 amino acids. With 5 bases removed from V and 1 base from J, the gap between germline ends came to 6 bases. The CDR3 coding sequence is TGCAGCGTTCAACGTTCTGGGGCCAACGTCCTGACTTTC. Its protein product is CSVQRSGANVLTF.

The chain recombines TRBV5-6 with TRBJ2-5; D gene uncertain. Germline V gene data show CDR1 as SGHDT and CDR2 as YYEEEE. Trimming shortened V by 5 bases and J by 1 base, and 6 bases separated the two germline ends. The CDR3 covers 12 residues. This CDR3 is CASRGSQETQYF. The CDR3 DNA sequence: TGTGCCAGCAGAGGGTCCCAAGAGACCCAGTACTTC.

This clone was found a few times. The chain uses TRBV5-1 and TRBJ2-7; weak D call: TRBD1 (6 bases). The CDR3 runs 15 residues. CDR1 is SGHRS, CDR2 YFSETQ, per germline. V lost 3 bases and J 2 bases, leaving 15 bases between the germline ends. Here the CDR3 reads CASSSDRTITYEQYF. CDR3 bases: TGCGCCAGCAGCTCAGACAGGACGATAACCTACGAGCAGTACTTC.